The entry below describes one TCR beta chain. Measured with immunoSEQ multiplex PCR; TCRdb has only the in-frame clones, and not every one. The sample shows about 160,000 clones, approximately 96% of them seen only once. The data were taken from a study of control samples from healthy donors and cancer patients. V lost 2 bases and J 3 bases, leaving 11 bases between the germline ends. Germline CDR1 is ENHRY and CDR2 is SYGVKD. CDR3 length: 15 amino acids. The sample comprised blood. This rearrangement joins TRBV10-3 to TRBJ1-3, with a tentative D call TRBD1 (5 bases). This sequence originates from a woman between 40 and 50 years old in good health. The CDR3 spells CAISEGGVYGNTIYF. For the CDR3, the DNA is TGTGCCATCAGTGAGGGGGGGGTCTATGGAAACACCATATATTTT.